Following are 9 T cell receptor beta chains from one sample sequenced in a study of T cells expressing NK-cell markers. TCRdb reprocessed the 5' RACE reads and reports one entry per CDR3 protein, with no DNA. The repertoire shows more than 400,000 distinct CDR3 sequences; the top ten hold 7.3%. The sequencing input was blood T cells: a sorted CD56 or NKG2C T cell subset, CD4+ or CD8+ T cells, or bulk PBMC T cells (not recorded which). Receptor source: a woman between 18 and 70 years old in good health.

The V gene is TRBV28, the J gene TRBJ2-3; the TRBD2 assignment by TCRdb is unverifiable without DNA. Germline V gene lookup returns CDR1 MDHEN and CDR2 SYDVKM. The CDR3 is made up of 16 amino acids. The CDR3 spells CASSFQSGRASDTQYF.

J is TRBJ1-1 and V is TRBV20-1; checking the TCRdb D call of TRBD1 is not possible without DNA. The CDR3 contains 15 residues. Germline V gene data show CDR1 as DFQATT and CDR2 as SNEGSKA (reference sequence). This CDR3 reads CSAIKGGTGGTEAFF.

This chain uses TRBV27 with TRBJ1-1. Germline CDR1 reads MNHEY; CDR2 reads SMNVEV (reference sequence). CDR3 length equals 16 residues. This CDR3 reads CASRDLLVSANTEAFF.

V and J are TRBV6-5 and TRBJ2-1; as DNA is missing, the TRBD2 call by TCRdb cannot be tested. CDR3 length: 19 amino acids. Germline V gives CDR1 MNHEY, CDR2 SVGAGI. CDR3: CASSYSITSGRKASNEQFF.

The J gene is TRBJ2-3, the V gene TRBV19. The CDR3 is 14 residues long. CDR1 and CDR2 from the germline V gene are LNHDA and SQIVND (reference sequence). This chain's CDR3 is CASSTGTNTDTQYF.

This chain connects TRBV9 to TRBJ2-5; without DNA, the TCRdb call of TRBD2 cannot be checked. The germline V gene has CDR1 SGDLS and CDR2 YYNGEE. The CDR3 consists of 17 residues. CDR3 in amino acids: CASSVGKSSGTTETQYF.

The genes are TRBV20-1 and TRBJ1-3. This CDR3 has 15 amino acids. In germline, CDR1 is DFQATT, CDR2 SNEGSKA (reference sequence). CDR3 in amino acids: CSATGTRGTGNTIYF.

The chain is built from TRBV6-2 or TRBV6-3 and TRBJ2-1. The CDR3 is 16 residues long. Germline V gives CDR1 MNHEY, CDR2 SVGEGT. The CDR3 sequence: CASSYHAGRPYNEQFF.

The genes are TRBV7-2 and TRBJ2-2; there is no DNA to check the TCRdb D call of TRBD1. CDR1 and CDR2 (germline): SGHTA, FQGNSA. The CDR3 has 14 residues. The CDR3 reads CASSFGAFEPELFF.